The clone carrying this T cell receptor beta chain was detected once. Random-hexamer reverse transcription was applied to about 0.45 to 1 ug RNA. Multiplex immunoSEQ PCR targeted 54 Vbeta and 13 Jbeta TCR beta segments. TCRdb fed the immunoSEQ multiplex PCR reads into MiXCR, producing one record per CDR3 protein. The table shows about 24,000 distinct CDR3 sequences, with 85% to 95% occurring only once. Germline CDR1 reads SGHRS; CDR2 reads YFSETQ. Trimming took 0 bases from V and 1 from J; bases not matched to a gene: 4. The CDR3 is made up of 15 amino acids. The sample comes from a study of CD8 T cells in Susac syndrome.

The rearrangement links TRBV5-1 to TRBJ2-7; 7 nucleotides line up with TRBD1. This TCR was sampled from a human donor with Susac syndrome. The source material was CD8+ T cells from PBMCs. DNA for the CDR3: TGCGCCAGCAGCTTGGGGGACAGTCCTTCCTACGAGCAGTACTTC. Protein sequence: CASSLGDSPSYEQYF. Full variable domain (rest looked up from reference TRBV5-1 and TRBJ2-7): KAGVTQTPRYLIKTRGQQVTLSCSPISGHRSVSWYQQTPGQGLQFLFEYFSETQRNKGNFPGRFSGRQFSNSRSEMNVSTLELGDSALYLCASSLGDSPSYEQYFGPGTRLTVT.